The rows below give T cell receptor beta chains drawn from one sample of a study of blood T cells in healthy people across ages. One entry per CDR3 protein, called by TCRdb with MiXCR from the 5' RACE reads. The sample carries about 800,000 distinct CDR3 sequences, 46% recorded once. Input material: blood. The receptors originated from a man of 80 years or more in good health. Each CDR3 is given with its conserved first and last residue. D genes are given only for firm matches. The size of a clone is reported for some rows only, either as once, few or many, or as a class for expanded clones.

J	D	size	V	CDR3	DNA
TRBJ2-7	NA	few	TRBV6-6	CASGDTKTYEQYF	TGTGCCAGCGGGGACACAAAGACCTACGAGCAGTACTTC
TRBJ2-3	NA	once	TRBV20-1	CSAILRGRSTDTQYF	TGCAGTGCTATTCTCCGGGGCCGTAGCACAGATACGCAGTATTTT
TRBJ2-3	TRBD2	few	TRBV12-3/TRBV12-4	CASSGLAETTQYF	TGTGCCAGCAGCGGACTAGCGGAAACTACGCAGTATTTT
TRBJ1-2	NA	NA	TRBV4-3	CASSQDSRPINYGYTF	TGCGCCAGCAGCCAAGATTCGCGTCCTATCAACTATGGCTACACCTTC
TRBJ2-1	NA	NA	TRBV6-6	CASQGLGGGTYNEQFF	TGTGCCAGCCAGGGACTGGGGGGAGGAACTTACAATGAGCAGTTCTTC
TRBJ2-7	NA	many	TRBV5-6	CASSGGSEQYF	TGTGCCAGCAGCGGGGGAAGCGAGCAGTACTTC
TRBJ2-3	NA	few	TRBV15	CATSPTGDTQYF	TGTGCCACCAGCCCCACAGGGGATACGCAGTATTTT
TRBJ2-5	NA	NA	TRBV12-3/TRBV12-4	CASSEQGTQYF	TGTGCCAGCAGCGAGCAAGGGACCCAGTACTTC
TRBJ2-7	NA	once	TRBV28	CASKWTVSSYEQYF	TGTGCCAGCAAATGGACAGTGAGCTCCTACGAGCAGTACTTC
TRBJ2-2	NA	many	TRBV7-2	CASTKASASGELFF	TGTGCCAGCACCAAAGCATCGGCTAGCGGGGAGCTGTTTTTT
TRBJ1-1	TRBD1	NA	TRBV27	CASSSWTGGYTEAFF	TGTGCCAGCAGTTCATGGACAGGCGGGTACACTGAAGCTTTCTTT
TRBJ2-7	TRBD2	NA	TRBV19	CASSIGQRETYEQYF	TGTGCCAGTAGTATAGGTCAGCGGGAAACCTACGAGCAGTACTTC
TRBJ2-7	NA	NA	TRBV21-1	CASSKRPSEQYF	TGTGCCAGCAGCAAGAGGCCCTCCGAGCAGTACTTC
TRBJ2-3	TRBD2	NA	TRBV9	CASSVMSTSGPNTQYF	TGTGCCAGCAGCGTAATGTCTACTAGCGGACCGAATACGCAGTATTTT
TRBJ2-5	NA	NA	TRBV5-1	CASSLARTGETQYF	TGCGCCAGCAGCTTGGCTCGTACGGGGGAGACCCAGTACTTC
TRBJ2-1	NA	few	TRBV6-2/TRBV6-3	CASSIAEPDYNEQFF	TGTGCCAGCAGTATAGCGGAACCCGACTACAATGAGCAGTTCTTC
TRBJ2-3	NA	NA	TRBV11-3	CASSSTVVGTQYF	TGTGCCAGCAGCTCGACCGTCGTTGGTACGCAGTATTTT
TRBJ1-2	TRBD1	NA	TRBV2	CASSPGQGDTYGYTF	TGTGCCAGCAGTCCGGGACAGGGGGATACCTATGGCTACACCTTC
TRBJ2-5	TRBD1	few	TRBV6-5	CASSYSGRGLVEQYF	TGTGCCAGCAGTTACTCGGGCAGGGGGTTAGTTGAGCAGTACTTC
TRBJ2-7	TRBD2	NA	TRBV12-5	CASGFYTGTSVTSYEQYF	TGTGCTAGTGGTTTTTACACCGGGACTAGCGTCACCTCCTACGAGCAGTACTTC
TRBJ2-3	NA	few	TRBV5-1	CASTLRGQQTDTQYF	TGCGCCAGCACACTTCGCGGACAGCAAACAGATACGCAGTATTTT
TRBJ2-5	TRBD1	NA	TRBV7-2	CASSRQGAFSETQYF	TGTGCCAGCAGCCGACAGGGGGCATTCTCCGAGACCCAGTACTTC
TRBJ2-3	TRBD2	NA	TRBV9	CASSRFAAGAPPDTQYF	TGTGCCAGCAGCCGGTTCGCGGCGGGAGCACCCCCAGATACGCAGTATTTT
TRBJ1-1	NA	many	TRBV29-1	CSVGRGGEAFF	TGCAGCGTTGGGAGGGGTGGTGAAGCTTTCTTT
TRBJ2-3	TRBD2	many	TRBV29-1	CSVVSSGSPTDTQYF	TGCAGCGTTGTTTCTAGCGGGAGTCCCACAGATACGCAGTATTTT
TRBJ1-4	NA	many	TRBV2	CASSEAVDGQVLFF	TGTGCCAGCAGTGAAGCGGTGGACGGCCAAGTCCTGTTTTTT